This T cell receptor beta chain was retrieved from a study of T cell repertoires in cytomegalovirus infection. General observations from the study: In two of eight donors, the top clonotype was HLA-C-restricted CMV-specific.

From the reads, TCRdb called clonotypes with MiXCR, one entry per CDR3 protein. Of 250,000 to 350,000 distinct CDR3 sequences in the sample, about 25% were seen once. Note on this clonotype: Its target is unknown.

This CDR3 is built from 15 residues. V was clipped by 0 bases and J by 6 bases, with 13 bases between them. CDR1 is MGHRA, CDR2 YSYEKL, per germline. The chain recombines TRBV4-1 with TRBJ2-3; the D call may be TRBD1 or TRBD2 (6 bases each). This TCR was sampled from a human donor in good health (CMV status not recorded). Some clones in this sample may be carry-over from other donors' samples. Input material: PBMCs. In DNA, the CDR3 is TGCGCCAGCAGCCAAGATCTTACGGGGGCGGATACGCAGTATTTT. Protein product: CASSQDLTGADTQYF.